Following are 19 T cell receptor beta chains from one sample sequenced in a study of response to subunit inactivated influenza vaccine. TCRdb analysed the RT-PCR reads with MiXCR anew, one entry per CDR3 protein. The sample comprises around 850,000 distinct CDR3 sequences, about a fifth of which are singletons, and approximately 10% rests with the top ten. The material was PBMCs from blood, obtained approximately 5 days after vaccination. All receptors come from a man between 50 and 59 years old who received an inactivated influenza vaccine.

The chain recombines TRBV4-1 with TRBJ2-1, with D perhaps matching TRBD1 (6 bases). CDR1 and CDR2 (germline): MGHRA, YSYEKL. The CDR3 extends over 14 amino acids. V was cut by 10 bases and J by 0 bases, with 13 bases left in between. In DNA, the CDR3 is TGCGCCACCTCATCGACAGGCTCCTACAATGAGCAGTTCTTC. Amino acids: CATSSTGSYNEQFF.

The table lists this clonotype with a few counts. The chain employs TRBV29-1 and TRBJ2-2; maybe TRBD1 (6 bases). Looked up from germline, CDR1 is SQVTM and CDR2 is ANQGSEA. The CDR3 is 14 residues long. Trimming took 4 bases from V and 4 from J, leaving 13 bases between them. CDR3 sequence: CSVGSGDATGELFF. The CDR3 region has the DNA TGCAGCGTTGGATCAGGGGATGCCACCGGGGAGCTGTTTTTT.

This clonotype was recorded a few times. The chain recombines TRBV5-6 with TRBJ1-1; D is unresolved. V lost 1 base and J lost 7, with 11 bases in between. The germline V gene has CDR1 SGHDT and CDR2 YYEEEE. This CDR3 contains 13 residues. This CDR3 is CASSLFGWGEAFF. In nucleotides, the CDR3 is TGTGCCAGCAGCTTGTTCGGGTGGGGTGAAGCTTTCTTT. Using reference TRBV5-6 and TRBJ1-1 for the parts outside the CDR3, the full variable domain is DAGVTQSPTHLIKTRGQQVTLRCSPKSGHDTVSWYQQALGQGPQFIFQYYEEEERQRGNFPDRFSGHQFPNYSSELNVNALLLGDSALYLCASSLFGWGEAFFGQGTRLTVV.

This chain joins TRBV15 and TRBJ1-4, with D hard to call. Trimming pared 5 bases from V and 3 bases from J, leaving 13 bases between. There are 15 residues in the CDR3. The germline gives CDR1 LNHNV, CDR2 YYDKDF (reference sequence). CDR3 nucleotides: TGTGCCACCAGCGTCACAGCTAAACCTAATGAAAAACTGTTTTTT. Its protein product is CATSVTAKPNEKLFF.

The CDR3 DNA follows: TGTGCCAGCAGCTTAGGTTCTAGGCAGCGAGGGTTCGAGCAGTACTTC. Its protein is CASSLGSRQRGFEQYF. V usage is TRBV7-8 and J usage is TRBJ2-7; D is possibly TRBD2 (5 bases). Germline CDR1 SGHVS, CDR2 FQNEAQ. With 1 base removed from V and 6 bases from J, the gap between germline ends came to 19 bases. The CDR3 has 16 amino acids. Drawing the rest from reference TRBV7-8 and TRBJ2-7, the complete variable domain is GAGVSQSPRYKVAKRGQDVALRCDPISGHVSLFWYQQALGQGPEFLTYFQNEAQLDKSGLPSDRFFAERPEGSVSTLKIQRTQQEDSAVYLCASSLGSRQRGFEQYFGPGTRLTVT.

This clonotype was counted between two and nine times. The J gene is TRBJ1-1, the V gene TRBV7-9; 10 nucleotides line up with TRBD1. CDR1 is SEHNR and CDR2 is FQNEAQ in the germline V gene (reference sequence). This CDR3 contains 14 residues. Germline trimming cut 6 bases from V and 6 bases from J; bases unmatched to any gene: 7. CDR3: CASSLRQGASEAFF. Written as DNA, the CDR3 is TGTGCCAGCAGTTTAAGACAGGGGGCATCTGAAGCTTTCTTT.

CDR3 region: CASSLGMHRANVLTF. Here the CDR3 DNA reads TGTGCCAGCAGTTTAGGCATGCATAGGGCCAACGTCCTGACTTTC. The chain employs TRBV27 and TRBJ2-6; unclear D gene. The CDR3 totals 15 residues. Trimming removed 2 bases from V and 5 bases from J, with 10 bases in between. CDR1 and CDR2 (germline): MNHEY, SMNVEV (reference sequence).

The table lists this clonotype with a few counts. The chain joins TRBV5-8 to TRBJ2-7, with 7 bases lining up with TRBD1. Per the germline V gene, CDR1 is SGHTS and CDR2 is YDEGEE. The CDR3 is 13 residues long. The junction had 8 bases not matched to a gene; V was cut back by 5 bases and J by 6 bases. The CDR3 nucleotides are TGTGCCAGCAGTCAGGGGGTACTTCGCGAGCAGTACTTC. Its translation is CASSQGVLREQYF.

The chain uses TRBV3-1 and TRBJ2-5; D is perhaps TRBD2 (6 bases). Per the germline V gene, CDR1 is LGHDT and CDR2 is YNNKEL (reference sequence). V was trimmed by 0 bases and J by 2 bases, leaving 13 bases between them. The CDR3 is 16 residues long. CDR3 sequence (DNA): TGTGCCAGCAGCCAAGAGCTGGTGGGAGGACAAGAGACCCAGTACTTC. Residues: CASSQELVGGQETQYF.

In DNA form, the CDR3 reads TGTGCCACCAGTTGGACGGGGACCTACGAGCAGTACTTC. It yields the protein CATSWTGTYEQYF. The chain couples TRBV15 to TRBJ2-7, with D possibly matching TRBD2 (5 bases). Germline V CDR1 and CDR2: LNHNV, YYDKDF (reference sequence). The CDR3 is 13 residues long. V lost 6 bases to trimming and J lost 2 bases, with 11 bases between them.

The chain combines TRBV27 with TRBJ1-2; D unclear. The length of the CDR3 is 15 residues. Germline V gene lookup returns CDR1 MNHEY and CDR2 SMNVEV (reference sequence). V was cut by 5 bases and J by 0 bases, with 13 bases left in between. The CDR3 nucleotides read TGTGCCAGCAGTCCCCGAACACCAGCTAACTATGGCTACACCTTC. It translates to CASSPRTPANYGYTF.

The V and J genes are TRBV30 and TRBJ2-3; TRBD2 matches at 12 bases. Germline V gives CDR1 GTSNPN, CDR2 SVGIG (reference sequence). With V trimmed by 4 bases and J by 5 bases, 10 bases remained unmatched. The CDR3 has 16 residues. CDR3 coding DNA: TGTGCCTGGACTCCAGGACTAGCGGGAATGGGAGATACGCAGTATTTT. Translated, it gives CAWTPGLAGMGDTQYF. Variable domain in full (rest from reference TRBV30 and TRBJ2-3): SQTIHQWPATLVQPVGSPLSLECTVEGTSNPNLYWYRQAAGRGLQLLFYSVGIGQISSEVPQNLSASRPQDRQFILSSKKLLLSDSGFYLCAWTPGLAGMGDTQYFGPGTRLTVL.

This clonotype has a handful of counts. This rearrangement joins TRBV7-2 to TRBJ1-2; a possible D gene is TRBD1 (5 bases). Germline CDR1 SGHTA, CDR2 FQGNSA. The CDR3 covers 12 residues. V lost 6 bases and J lost 6, with 11 bases in between. As DNA, the CDR3 is TGTGCCAGCAGTTTCGGGGCGGATGGCTACACCTTC. Encoded protein: CASSFGADGYTF.

The chain uses TRBV11-3 and TRBJ2-3; 12 bases match TRBD2. V was pared by 4 bases and J by 14 bases, with 7 bases of the junction left unmatched. Germline V gene sequence: CDR1 SGHNT, CDR2 YENEEA. CDR3 length: 13 amino acids. The CDR3 here is CASSSMTSGRRYF. The CDR3 DNA follows: TGTGCCAGCAGCTCTATGACTAGCGGGAGAAGGTATTTT. The full variable domain, rest sourced from reference TRBV11-3 and TRBJ2-3, is EAGVVQSPRYKIIEKKQPVAFWCNPISGHNTLYWYLQNLGQGPELLIRYENEEAVDDSQLPKDRFSAERLKGVDSTLKIQPAELGDSAVYLCASSSMTSGRRYFGPGTRLTVL.

This clonotype has just a few counts. This chain connects TRBV4-2 to TRBJ1-1; D is perhaps TRBD1 (6 bases). Germline V gene lookup returns CDR1 LGHNA and CDR2 YNFKEQ. Trimming stripped 0 bases from V and 0 bases from J, with 8 bases between. The CDR3 runs to 15 residues. CDR3 amino acids: CASSQEGAMNTEAFF. The DNA for the CDR3 is TGTGCCAGCAGCCAAGAGGGGGCCATGAACACTGAAGCTTTCTTT.

The chain is built from TRBV9 and TRBJ2-1, with TRBD2 as a possible D gene (5 bases). The V gene's germline CDR1 is SGDLS and CDR2 YYNGEE. This CDR3 comprises 13 residues. Trimming pared 5 bases from V and 10 bases from J, leaving 16 bases between. CDR3 residues: CASSFSDWGEQFF. CDR3 nucleotides: TGTGCCAGCAGTTTTTCGGACTGGGGAGAGCAGTTCTTC.

The chain is built from TRBV6-1 and TRBJ2-5; 13 bases fit TRBD2. The CDR3 has 18 residues. The V segment lost 5 bases and the J segment 1 base; nucleotides outside the gene matches: 10. Germline V gene data show CDR1 as MNHNS and CDR2 as SASEGT. The chain's CDR3 is CASSKTSGGAPGQETQYF. CDR3 nucleotides: TGTGCCAGCAGTAAAACTAGCGGGGGGGCCCCGGGCCAAGAGACCCAGTACTTC.

This clonotype was recorded a few times. J is TRBJ2-3 and V is TRBV6-5, with 8 nucleotides matching TRBD2. The trim removed 0 bases at V and 6 bases at J, leaving 5 bases unmatched. CDR3 length: 15 amino acids. Germline CDR1 is MNHEY and CDR2 is SVGAGI. The CDR3: CASSYSSSGRDTQYF. In DNA form, the CDR3 reads TGTGCCAGCAGTTACTCGTCTAGCGGGCGGGATACGCAGTATTTT.

This clonotype was detected many times. V gene TRBV7-2 combines with J gene TRBJ1-1, with TRBD1 identical over 8 bases. Per the germline V gene, CDR1 is SGHTA and CDR2 is FQGNSA. With 0 bases clipped from V and 5 bases from J, the junction kept 8 bases outside the gene matches. The CDR3 consists of 16 residues. CDR3: CASSLASTGGATEAFF. The CDR3, as DNA: TGTGCCAGCAGCTTAGCTTCCACAGGGGGTGCGACTGAAGCTTTCTTT. Complete variable domain (other parts from reference TRBV7-2 and TRBJ1-1): GAGVSQSPSNKVTEKGKDVELRCDPISGHTALYWYRQSLGQGLEFLIYFQGNSAPDKSGLPSDRFSAERTGGSVSTLTIQRTQQEDSAVYLCASSLASTGGATEAFFGQGTRLTVV.